These 31 T cell receptor beta chains share one sample of origin, sequenced in a study of siplizumab effects on memory and regulatory T cells. Profiling relied on immunoSEQ multiplex PCR, and the TCRdb table lists in-frame clones only, not all of them. The data hold some 100,000 clones, with less than 95% observed a single time. Specimen: Tregs sorted from blood. Receptors originate from a human donor in good health.

In DNA form, the CDR3 reads TGCAGCGTTGAAGACCTCTCCTACGAGCAGTACTTC. Protein: CSVEDLSYEQYF. The J gene is TRBJ2-7, the V gene TRBV29-1, with D unclear. The CDR3 totals 12 residues. Trimming stripped 0 bases from V and 0 bases from J, with 3 bases between. CDR1 and CDR2 from the germline V gene are SQVTM and ANQGSEA.

The DNA for the CDR3 is TGTGCCAGCAGGAAGACGGCCAACACCGGGGAGCTGTTTTTT. Amino acids: CASRKTANTGELFF. The chain carries TRBV6-5 and TRBJ2-2; the D is unclear. The CDR3 contains 14 residues. Trimming stripped 6 bases from V and 2 bases from J, with 10 bases between. The V gene's germline CDR1 is MNHEY and CDR2 SVGAGI.

V usage is TRBV9 and J usage is TRBJ1-4; D remains ambiguous. CDR1 is SGDLS, CDR2 YYNGEE, per germline. V dropped 0 bases and J dropped 10 bases, with 7 bases sitting between them. The length of the CDR3 is 12 residues. The CDR3 DNA is TGTGCCAGCAGCGTAGACAGTGTAAAACTGTTTTTT. Protein product: CASSVDSVKLFF.

The chain employs TRBV10-2 and TRBJ2-7, with TRBD2 matching over 11 bases. Trimming at V came to 5 bases and at J to 4 bases, leaving 7 bases not matched to a gene. Per the germline V gene, CDR1 is WSHSY and CDR2 is SAAADI. This CDR3 region has 15 residues. The CDR3, as DNA: TGCGCCAGCAGTCGGTCTCGGACTAGCGGGTACGAGCAGTACTTC. Translated, it gives CASSRSRTSGYEQYF.

This clone showed up just once. The chain couples TRBV10-1 to TRBJ2-5; 9 bases are a match to TRBD1. This CDR3 comprises 15 residues. The V gene's germline CDR1 is WNHNN and CDR2 SYGVQD (reference sequence). Trimming removed 4 bases from V and 5 bases from J; junction bases left unmatched: 8. This CDR3 reads CASSGPGQGMETQYF. In DNA, the CDR3 is TGCGCCAGCAGTGGGCCGGGACAGGGTATGGAGACCCAGTACTTC.

This chain links TRBV5-1 with TRBJ1-2; 8 positions agree with TRBD1. Trimming at V came to 7 bases and at J to 4 bases, leaving 15 bases not matched to a gene. The CDR3 has 16 amino acids. Per the germline V gene, CDR1 is SGHRS and CDR2 is YFSETQ. The CDR3 protein is CASWGDRFSVGYGYTF. CDR3 sequence (DNA): TGCGCCAGCTGGGGGGACAGGTTTTCGGTGGGCTATGGCTACACCTTC.

J is TRBJ2-7 and V is TRBV11-1; perhaps TRBD2 as D (5 bases). This CDR3 contains 17 residues. Germline CDR1 and CDR2: SGHAT and FQDESV (reference sequence). Trimming shortened V by 1 base and J by 3 bases, and 19 bases separated the two germline ends. CDR3 DNA: TGTGCCAGCAGCTTAGGCCACCTAGCAGGAAATATCTACGAGCAGTACTTC. This gives the protein CASSLGHLAGNIYEQYF.

This chain uses TRBV11-2 with TRBJ2-7; TRBD1 matches 10 bases. There are 17 residues in the CDR3. The trim removed 2 bases at V and 2 bases at J, leaving 9 bases unmatched. Germline CDR1 SGHAT, CDR2 FQNNGV. The chain's CDR3 is CASSLWRVGTGAYEQYF. The CDR3 DNA sequence: TGTGCCAGCAGCTTATGGAGGGTGGGGACAGGGGCCTACGAGCAGTACTTC.

J is TRBJ1-2 and V is TRBV20-1; D unclear. Germline V CDR1 and CDR2: DFQATT, SNEGSKA (reference sequence). The CDR3 consists of 11 residues. V was pared by 6 bases and J by 10 bases, with 15 bases between. CDR3 loop: CSAPRTNDYTF. As DNA, the CDR3 is TGCAGTGCCCCAAGGACGAATGACTACACCTTC.

V gene TRBV25-1 combines with J gene TRBJ1-2, with 9 bases that match TRBD1. V lost 6 bases to trimming and J lost 8 bases; unmatched junction nucleotides: 10. This CDR3 region has 14 residues. CDR1 and CDR2 (germline): MGHDK, SYGVNS. The CDR3 loop reads CASRETGGAYGYTF. CDR3 in DNA: TGTGCCAGCAGGGAAACAGGGGGCGCTTACGGCTACACCTTC.

The rearrangement joins TRBV5-6 to TRBJ1-1; D unclear. Trimming took off 4 bases at V and 7 bases at J, with 11 bases between the two ends. The germline V gene has CDR1 SGHDT and CDR2 YYEEEE. CDR3 length: 12 residues. The CDR3 region is CASSLGWGEAFF. The CDR3 DNA is TGTGCCAGCAGCCTCGGATGGGGTGAAGCTTTCTTT.

This chain connects TRBV29-1 to TRBJ2-1; no definite D call. Germline CDR1 SQVTM, CDR2 ANQGSEA. The CDR3 length is 13 residues. V shed 4 bases and J shed 4 bases, with 11 bases lying between them. This chain's CDR3 is CSVVVAYYNEQFF. As DNA, the CDR3 is TGCAGCGTTGTTGTCGCCTATTACAATGAGCAGTTCTTC.

The J gene is TRBJ2-5, the V gene TRBV28, with D perhaps matching TRBD1 (5 bases). The CDR3 sequence is 17 residues long. The germline V gene has CDR1 MDHEN and CDR2 SYDVKM. V dropped 6 bases and J dropped 3 bases, with 23 bases sitting between them. The DNA for the CDR3 is TGTGCCAGCAGAGAAGGGCAGGGTCTTCGCTCCAAAGAGACCCAGTACTTC. Translated, it gives CASREGQGLRSKETQYF.

This clone appeared once. The chain recombines TRBV2 with TRBJ2-1; 13 bases match TRBD2. The CDR3 sequence is 15 residues long. Trimming took 4 bases from V and 8 from J; bases not matched to a gene: 5. Per the germline V gene, CDR1 is SNHLY and CDR2 is FYNNEI. Written as DNA, the CDR3 is TGTGCCAGCAGTGGAGGACTAGCGGGAGTAGATGAGCAGTTCTTC. The encoded protein is CASSGGLAGVDEQFF.

The rearrangement links TRBV25-1 to TRBJ2-7; no firm D call. With 11 bases removed from V and 4 bases from J, the gap between germline ends came to 6 bases. The V gene's germline CDR1 is MGHDK and CDR2 SYGVNS. The CDR3 spans 9 residues. In DNA, the CDR3 is TGTGCCGGTCGGTACGAGCAGTACTTC. This translates into CAGRYEQYF.

The gene calls are TRBV5-6 and TRBJ1-1; D may be TRBD1 (5 bases). Germline CDR1 is SGHDT and CDR2 is YYEEEE. The ends were cut back, 7 bases at V and 9 bases at J, with 16 bases in the middle. The CDR3 totals 12 residues. CDR3 protein: CASSVGGGKAFF. Written as DNA, the CDR3 is TGTGCCAGCTCGGTGGGGGGGGGAAAAGCTTTCTTT.

This chain connects TRBV7-9 to TRBJ1-5, with a possible D match to TRBD1 (5 bases). Germline CDR1 SEHNR, CDR2 FQNEAQ (reference sequence). The CDR3 covers 14 residues. Trimming cost V 5 bases and J 4 bases, with 12 bases left between them. CDR3: CASSLGGLNQPQHF. The CDR3 DNA reads TGTGCCAGCAGCCTCGGGGGACTAAATCAGCCCCAGCATTTT. Looking up the rest from reference TRBV7-9 and TRBJ1-5 gives the full variable domain: DTGVSQNPRHKITKRGQNVTFRCDPISEHNRLYWYRQTLGQGPEFLTYFQNEAQLEKSRLLSDRFSAERPKGSFSTLEIQRTEQGDSAMYLCASSLGGLNQPQHFGDGTRLSIL.

This rearrangement joins TRBV27 to TRBJ2-2, with D hard to call. V lost 4 bases to trimming and J lost 4 bases, with 10 bases between them. Germline values: CDR1 MNHEY, CDR2 SMNVEV (reference sequence). The CDR3 has 14 amino acids. CDR3 region: CASSSYGSTGELFF. CDR3 DNA: TGTGCCAGCAGTTCGTACGGCAGCACCGGGGAGCTGTTTTTT.

This clone was detected only once. The chain links TRBV18 to TRBJ2-1; 11 bases are a match to TRBD2. V lost 3 bases and J lost 10; bases outside the gene matches: 8. The CDR3 extends over 15 amino acids. In germline, CDR1 is KGHSH, CDR2 LQKENI. For the CDR3, the DNA is TGTGCCAGCTCACCGGGTTTGACTAGCGGGACAGAGCAGTTCTTC. It encodes CASSPGLTSGTEQFF. Variable domain in full (rest from reference TRBV18 and TRBJ2-1): NAGVMQNPRHLVRRRGQEARLRCSPMKGHSHVYWYRQLPEEGLKFMVYLQKENIIDESGMPKERFSAEFPKEGPSILRIQQVVRGDSAAYFCASSPGLTSGTEQFFGPGTRLTVL.

The V gene is TRBV6-6, the J gene TRBJ1-2; the D is unclear. Germline V gene sequence: CDR1 MNHNY, CDR2 SVGAGI (reference sequence). With 6 bases removed from V and 10 bases from J, the gap between germline ends came to 18 bases. The CDR3 spans 13 residues. The chain's CDR3 is CASSPMVGVYYTF. CDR3 coding DNA: TGTGCCAGCAGCCCAATGGTTGGGGTTTACTACACCTTC.

This clone was seen once. The CDR3 loop reads CASISAGTGGSSINEQFF. The CDR3 bases are TGTGCCAGCATATCGGCCGGGACAGGGGGTAGTTCTATCAATGAGCAGTTCTTC. This rearrangement joins TRBV2 to TRBJ2-1, with 11 bases matching TRBD1. The V gene's germline CDR1 is SNHLY and CDR2 FYNNEI. Trimming at V came to 7 bases and at J to 6 bases, leaving 17 bases not matched to a gene. The CDR3 covers 18 residues.

This clone was observed once. This sequence joins TRBV6-6 and TRBJ2-7, with D perhaps matching TRBD1 (6 bases). In germline, CDR1 is MNHNY, CDR2 SVGAGI (reference sequence). Deletions cut 6 bases from V and 4 bases from J, with 16 bases between. The CDR3 loop spans 14 amino acids. As DNA, the CDR3 is TGTGCCAGCAGCCCCACAGGGCGGGCTTACGAGCAGTACTTC. Its translation: CASSPTGRAYEQYF.

The chain employs TRBV29-1 and TRBJ1-1, with a possible D match to TRBD1 (6 bases). CDR3 length: 13 residues. Germline-derived CDR1 and CDR2 are SQVTM and ANQGSEA. V was shortened by 4 bases and J by 4 bases, with 13 bases between the two germline ends. The CDR3 loop is CSVAGASITEAFF. The CDR3 region has the DNA TGCAGCGTTGCGGGGGCCTCGATCACTGAAGCTTTCTTT. Full variable domain (remainder filled in from reference TRBV29-1 and TRBJ1-1): SAVISQKPSRDICQRGTSLTIQCQVDSQVTMMFWYRQQPGQSLTLIATANQGSEATYESGFVIDKFPISRPNLTFSTLTVSNMSPEDSSIYLCSVAGASITEAFFGQGTRLTVV.

In this sample, this clone turned up once. The chain couples TRBV15 to TRBJ2-1; perhaps TRBD1 as D (6 bases). Trimming took off 2 bases at V and 5 bases at J, with 13 bases between the two ends. The CDR3 consists of 15 residues. CDR1 is LNHNV, CDR2 YYDKDF, per germline (reference sequence). The CDR3 DNA sequence: TGTGCCACCAGCAGACTCCGGGACACCGACAATGAGCAGTTCTTC. The encoded protein is CATSRLRDTDNEQFF.

The chain has TRBV18 and TRBJ2-3, with TRBD1 matching over 7 bases. Germline V gene sequence: CDR1 KGHSH, CDR2 LQKENI. The CDR3 has 15 residues. V shed 6 bases and J 0 bases; nucleotides not matched to a gene: 6. The CDR3 coding sequence is TGTGCCAGCTCTTCGGACAGGCTGAGCACAGATACGCAGTATTTT. Its translation is CASSSDRLSTDTQYF. The variable domain in full, with the rest retrieved from reference TRBV18 and TRBJ2-3, is NAGVMQNPRHLVRRRGQEARLRCSPMKGHSHVYWYRQLPEEGLKFMVYLQKENIIDESGMPKERFSAEFPKEGPSILRIQQVVRGDSAAYFCASSSDRLSTDTQYFGPGTRLTVL.

CDR3 amino acids: CASSFSLHTEAFF. The CDR3 region has the DNA TGTGCCAGCAGCTTCTCGTTACACACTGAAGCTTTCTTT. This chain connects TRBV7-9 to TRBJ1-1; D call uncertain. Trimming shortened V by 3 bases and J by 3 bases, and 8 bases separated the two germline ends. This CDR3 region has 13 residues. Germline lookup yields CDR1 SEHNR and CDR2 FQNEAQ (reference sequence).

V is TRBV6-6 and J is TRBJ2-7; D remains unclear. V was shortened by 5 bases and J by 0 bases, with 11 bases between the two germline ends. Germline V gene lookup returns CDR1 MNHNY and CDR2 SVGAGI (reference sequence). The CDR3 length is 14 residues. For the CDR3, the DNA is TGTGCCAGCAGTGCGTCCTATAGCTCCTACGAGCAGTACTTC. It translates to CASSASYSSYEQYF.

V usage is TRBV5-1 and J usage is TRBJ2-7; D is unresolved. Trimming removed 0 bases from V and 6 bases from J, with 13 bases in between. The CDR3 totals 14 residues. Germline V gene lookup returns CDR1 SGHRS and CDR2 YFSETQ. The CDR3 DNA reads as TGCGCCAGCAGCTTGGCCAACAAGGTGGGCGAGCAGTACTTC. This gives the protein CASSLANKVGEQYF.

This clone was counted once. The rearrangement links TRBV19 to TRBJ1-3; no clear D gene. This CDR3 region has 17 residues. The germline V gene encodes CDR1 LNHDA and CDR2 SQIVND (reference sequence). V was pared by 2 bases and J by 0 bases, with 14 bases between. CDR3 nucleotides: TGTGCCAGTAGTATAACCCCCGGCAGGTACTCTGGAAACACCATATATTTT. Its translation is CASSITPGRYSGNTIYF.

This chain joins TRBV27 and TRBJ2-7, with D possibly TRBD2 on 6 matching bases. The CDR3 has 14 residues. Germline CDR1 is MNHEY and CDR2 is SMNVEV (reference sequence). The V end lost 1 base, the J end lost 0 bases, and 7 bases lay between the germline ends. The DNA for the CDR3 is TGTGCCAGCAGTTTATTCGGGAGCTCCTACGAGCAGTACTTC. Amino acids: CASSLFGSSYEQYF.

The chain is built from TRBV7-9 and TRBJ1-4; D call uncertain. Per germline, CDR1 SEHNR and CDR2 FQNEAQ (reference sequence). Trimming took off 5 bases at V and 13 bases at J, with 14 bases between the two ends. The CDR3 loop spans 12 amino acids. The CDR3 DNA sequence: TGTGCCAGCAGCCTAGGTTCGGAGAGACTGTTTTTT. It specifies CASSLGSERLFF.